The rows below give T cell receptor beta chains drawn from one sample of a study of radiotherapy plus CTLA-4 blockade in lung cancer. The assay was immunoSEQ multiplex PCR, and TCRdb's table has in-frame clones only and misses some. The table has 45,000 to 75,000 clones, over 70% seen once. Here the sequenced sample was peripheral blood, taken from a patient treated with radiotherapy plus ipilimumab. These receptors came from a human donor with non-small cell lung cancer who had a partial response to radiotherapy plus ipilimumab. Each CDR3 is given with its conserved first and last residue. A D gene is named only where the DNA matches it firmly. Some rows have no size entry. The others give once, few or many, or a class for an expanded clone.

TRBV7-6	NA	TRBJ2-1	NA	CASSVGGPPFNEQFF	TGTGCCAGCAGCGTCGGGGGGCCCCCTTTCAATGAGCAGTTCTTC
TRBV4-3	NA	TRBJ1-2	TRBD1	CASSHLTGTGVAYGYTF	TGCGCCAGCAGCCATCTGACCGGGACAGGGGTGGCCTATGGCTACACCTTC
TRBV19	NA	TRBJ2-7	TRBD1	CASSIDAGGTSYEQYF	TGTGCCAGTAGTATAGATGCAGGGGGCACCTCCTACGAGCAGTACTTC
TRBV7-3	NA	TRBJ2-2	NA	CASSLQGGELFF	TGTGCCAGCAGCCTGCAGGGGGGGGAGCTGTTTTTT
TRBV4-2	NA	TRBJ2-2	TRBD1	CASSQEGGTGSTGELFF	TGTGCCAGCAGCCAAGAGGGTGGGACAGGGAGTACCGGGGAGCTGTTTTTT
TRBV6-5	NA	TRBJ2-7	TRBD2	CASSYSTGGGSYEQYF	TGTGCCAGCAGTTACTCGACCGGCGGGGGGTCCTACGAGCAGTACTTC
TRBV6-6	NA	TRBJ2-4	TRBD1	CASSQGTGAKNIQYF	TGTGCCAGCAGCCAGGGGACAGGTGCTAAAAACATTCAGTACTTC
TRBV4-3	NA	TRBJ2-7	TRBD1	CASSTRTGPYEQYF	TGCGCCAGCAGCACACGGACAGGTCCCTACGAGCAGTACTTC
TRBV30	NA	TRBJ1-2	NA	CAWTSRRADGYTF	TGTGCCTGGACCAGCCGGCGGGCGGATGGCTACACCTTC
TRBV2	NA	TRBJ1-5	TRBD1	CASRNTGGNQPQHF	TGTGCCAGCAGAAATACAGGGGGCAATCAGCCCCAGCATTTT
TRBV6-5	NA	TRBJ1-2	TRBD1	CASTRGQALYGYTF	TGTGCCAGCACGAGGGGGCAGGCTCTCTATGGCTACACCTTC
TRBV7-3	NA	TRBJ2-3	TRBD2	CASSPRTSGGAKDTQYF	TGTGCCAGCAGCCCCAGGACTAGCGGGGGGGCGAAAGATACGCAGTATTTT
TRBV5-1	NA	TRBJ2-3	TRBD1	CASSYPATGNTDTQYF	TGCGCCAGCAGCTATCCCGCGACAGGGAACACAGATACGCAGTATTTT
TRBV9	few	TRBJ1-6	NA	CASSADSEAPLHF	TGTGCCAGCAGCGCCGATAGTGAGGCACCCCTCCACTTT
TRBV5-1	NA	TRBJ2-5	TRBD2	CASSYGLAGPQETQYF	TGCGCCAGCAGCTATGGACTAGCGGGGCCGCAAGAGACCCAGTACTTC
TRBV4-1	few	TRBJ2-2	NA	CASSQAQGGTGELFF	TGCGCCAGCAGTCAAGCTCAGGGTGGGACCGGGGAGCTGTTTTTT
TRBV9	NA	TRBJ2-7	NA	CASGFGGEQYF	TGTGCCAGCGGATTTGGAGGCGAGCAGTACTTC
TRBV7-5	once	TRBJ1-1	NA	CVTHEPRGRRTEAFF	TGTGTCACCCACGAGCCCAGGGGGCGAAGGACTGAAGCTTTCTTT
TRBV9	NA	TRBJ2-2	NA	CASSGRVGANTGELFF	TGTGCCAGCAGCGGACGGGTAGGTGCGAACACCGGGGAGCTGTTTTTT
TRBV5-5	NA	TRBJ1-1	NA	CASSQGSGSEAFF	TGTGCCAGCAGCCAAGGTTCGGGATCTGAAGCTTTCTTT
TRBV6-1	NA	TRBJ1-1	NA	CASSGRGRELNTEAFF	TGTGCCAGCAGTGGCCGGGGCCGGGAGCTGAACACTGAAGCTTTCTTT
TRBV2	NA	TRBJ1-1	TRBD1	CASSGDRNTEAFF	TGTGCCAGCAGTGGGGACAGGAACACTGAAGCTTTCTTT
TRBV4-2	NA	TRBJ2-7	NA	CASSLFLLPPYEQYF	TGTGCCAGCAGCCTCTTCTTACTACCCCCCTACGAGCAGTACTTC
TRBV9	NA	TRBJ2-5	TRBD1	CASSVGQGDYQETQYF	TGTGCCAGCAGCGTTGGACAGGGCGACTACCAAGAGACCCAGTACTTC
TRBV28	NA	TRBJ2-7	NA	CASSLAPGQSYEQYF	TGTGCCAGCAGTTTAGCACCCGGACAATCCTACGAGCAGTACTTC
TRBV7-3	NA	TRBJ1-1	NA	CASSLFEAAEAFF	TGTGCCAGCAGCTTGTTTGAGGCGGCTGAAGCTTTCTTT
TRBV7-2	NA	TRBJ2-5	TRBD2	CASSSPRTSGENQETQYF	TGTGCCAGCAGCTCTCCTCGGACTAGCGGGGAAAACCAAGAGACCCAGTACTTC
TRBV10-2	NA	TRBJ2-3	NA	CASSAGSGTDTQYF	TGCGCCAGCAGTGCTGGCTCCGGCACAGATACGCAGTATTTT
TRBV10-3	NA	TRBJ2-7	NA	CAISESWGAYEQYF	TGTGCCATCAGTGAGTCGTGGGGGGCCTACGAGCAGTACTTC
TRBV6-5	NA	TRBJ2-2	TRBD1	CASSKGTGLTGELFF	TGTGCCAGCAGCAAAGGGACAGGGTTAACCGGGGAGCTGTTTTTT
TRBV19	NA	TRBJ2-2	NA	CASSIRRAANTGELFF	TGTGCCAGTAGTATCCGGCGGGCGGCGAACACCGGGGAGCTGTTTTTT
TRBV5-1	NA	TRBJ2-1	NA	CASSLNRQGTDEQFF	TGCGCCAGCAGCTTAAATCGGCAGGGAACGGATGAGCAGTTCTTC
TRBV6-6	medium-sized	TRBJ2-4	TRBD1	CASSRGTESAKNIQYF	TGTGCCAGCAGCCGAGGGACAGAATCAGCCAAAAACATTCAGTACTTC
TRBV4-2	NA	TRBJ2-3	NA	CASSQAPRGPTDTQYF	TGTGCCAGCAGCCAAGCCCCTCGAGGGCCCACAGATACGCAGTATTTT
TRBV18	NA	TRBJ2-3	NA	CASSPRGTPDTQYF	TGTGCCAGCTCGCCTAGGGGGACACCTGATACGCAGTATTTT
TRBV6-1	few	TRBJ2-3	NA	CASSEGGQGSTDTQYF	TGTGCCAGCAGTGAAGGGGGGCAGGGTAGCACAGATACGCAGTATTTT
TRBV7-8	NA	TRBJ1-1	NA	CASSLGPAADTEAFF	TGTGCCAGCAGCTTAGGACCTGCGGCAGACACTGAAGCTTTCTTT
TRBV2	NA	TRBJ2-7	NA	CASSEQLRSEQYF	TGTGCCAGCAGTGAACAACTACGGTCCGAGCAGTACTTC
TRBV19	NA	TRBJ1-4	NA	CASSIQATNEKLFF	TGTGCCAGTAGTATCCAGGCAACTAATGAAAAACTGTTTTTT